The clone carrying this T cell receptor beta chain was seen once. Antigen unknown. Measured with immunoSEQ multiplex PCR; TCRdb has only the in-frame clones, and not every one. The table records about 130,000 clones, roughly 90% of them present only once. In germline, CDR1 is SGHTA, CDR2 FQGTGA. With V trimmed by 5 bases and J by 3 bases, 7 bases remained unmatched. The CDR3 loop spans 15 amino acids. This record comes from a study of T cell responses to AZD1222 COVID-19 vaccine. Study-wide points: There were vaccine-associated CD4 TCRs across spike, dominant at 160-218 and 743-854. Sampling that yielded the repertoires occurred only after the peak T cell response.

The chain carries TRBV7-3 and TRBJ1-1; 9 bases line up with TRBD1. The starting material was peripheral blood, obtained on day 0 of AZD1222 vaccination. The origin of this receptor is an adult in good health. Written as DNA, the CDR3 is TGTGCCAGCAGCGCGGACAGGGGCTTATACACTGAAGCTTTCTTT. Protein sequence: CASSADRGLYTEAFF.